These 8 T cell receptor beta chains were sequenced from one sample in a study of cytomegalovirus exposure and HLA in healthy donors. The PCR ran on 60 Vbeta and 13 Jbeta primers. Generated by immunoSEQ multiplex PCR, the TCRdb table keeps only in-frame clones and is missing some. The repertoire holds 100,000 or so clones, 65% to 75% seen once, with approximately 11% in the top ten. The sample was PBMCs. The receptors were gathered from a man aged 40-49 years in good health and CMV-seropositive.

This clone was seen repeatedly, ten times or more. The rearrangement uses TRBV21-1 and TRBJ2-7; TRBD2 is the table's D call and was not checked against the DNA. TRBV21-1 is described as a pseudogene. There are 11 residues in the CDR3. CDR3 residues: CASSKGGEQYV. For the CDR3, the DNA is TGTGCCAGCAGCAAAGGGGGAGAGCAGTACGTC.

This sequence joins TRBV29-1 and TRBJ1-4, with TRBD1 as a possible D gene (6 bases). Germline CDR1 and CDR2: SQVTM and ANQGSEA. V was pared by 7 bases and J by 4 bases, with 28 bases between. This CDR3 contains 18 residues. The CDR3 DNA reads TGCAGCGCCTTACCATTACAGGGACCAGGGGAGTATAATGAAAAACTGTTTTTT. This codes for CSALPLQGPGEYNEKLFF.

This chain connects TRBV10-3 to TRBJ1-1; a weak D match, TRBD1 (6 bases). The CDR3 is 15 residues long. Trimming removed 6 bases at V and 3 bases at J, with 17 bases between. In germline, CDR1 is ENHRY, CDR2 SYGVKD. CDR3 sequence: CAIRPPTGRDTEAFF. For the CDR3, the DNA is TGTGCCATCAGACCCCCGACAGGTCGGGACACTGAAGCTTTCTTT.

The J gene is TRBJ2-2, the V gene TRBV10-2; D is unclear. The ends were cut back, 2 bases at V and 4 bases at J, with 11 bases in the middle. CDR1 and CDR2 (germline): WSHSY, SAAADI. The CDR3 loop spans 15 amino acids. This chain's CDR3 is CASSEQVMGTGELFF. In DNA, the CDR3 is TGCGCCAGCAGTGAGCAGGTGATGGGCACCGGGGAGCTGTTTTTT.

This rearrangement joins TRBV13 to TRBJ2-2; D may be TRBD2 (5 bases). V lost 5 bases, J lost 4 bases, and 11 bases lay in between. The CDR3 contains 14 residues. CDR1 is PRHDT, CDR2 FYEKMQ, per germline (reference sequence). CDR3 sequence: CASSPGDFTGELFF. Here the CDR3 DNA reads TGTGCCAGCAGCCCCGGGGATTTCACCGGGGAGCTGTTTTTT.

The chain combines TRBV6-5 with TRBJ1-2; 10 nucleotides agree with TRBD1. Germline V CDR1 and CDR2: MNHEY, SVGAGI. CDR3 length equals 13 residues. With V trimmed by 6 bases and J by 8 bases, 6 bases remained unmatched. Here the CDR3 reads CASSQGQGRGYTF. CDR3 sequence (DNA): TGTGCCAGCAGCCAGGGACAGGGGCGAGGCTACACCTTC.

CDR3 protein: CASSEETSGTPVNEQFF. In nucleotides, the CDR3 is TGTGCCAGCAGCGAGGAGACTAGCGGGACCCCCGTAAATGAGCAGTTCTTC. This chain uses TRBV9 with TRBJ2-1, with 11 bases lining up with TRBD2. The CDR3 spans 17 residues. Germline lookup yields CDR1 SGDLS and CDR2 YYNGEE. The trim removed 3 bases at V and 7 bases at J, leaving 12 bases unmatched.

V usage is TRBV4-1 and J usage is TRBJ1-2; a weak D match, TRBD1 (5 bases). With 4 bases removed from V and 4 bases from J, the gap between germline ends came to 28 bases. Germline CDR1 MGHRA, CDR2 YSYEKL. This CDR3 is built from 19 residues. CDR3 DNA: TGCGCCAGCAGCCCTCCCTCAGGGCAGCAGCCCGTTCCGGTCTATGGCTACACCTTC. It is translated as CASSPPSGQQPVPVYGYTF.